The clone carrying this TCR beta chain appeared once. Its antigen remains unknown. CDR1 and CDR2 (germline): SGHNT, YENEEA. V was trimmed by 1 base and J by 3 bases, leaving 12 bases between them. This CDR3 comprises 15 residues. The sample originates from a study of T cell responses to AZD1222 COVID-19 vaccine. Study information: Pooled in the analysis were second doses at about 4 or about 12 weeks.

Study-wide results and limits: The donors showed a predominance of white British ancestry and of females, with possible underestimation of clonal diversity. Sampling that yielded the repertoires occurred only after the peak T cell response. Among spike-specific TCRs, nearly half reportedly target unmutated variant regions.

Clones were read by immunoSEQ multiplex PCR, and TCRdb kept only the in-frame ones, dropping some. The table lists about 110,000 clones, roughly 90% of them singletons, with around 6.7% in the top ten. Sequences were derived from peripheral blood, sampled on day 0 of AZD1222 vaccination. This rearrangement joins TRBV11-3 to TRBJ1-1; possibly TRBD1 for D (5 bases). This clonotype was obtained from an adult in good health. The CDR3 DNA is TGTGCCAGCAGCTTAGGGGGCAGCCGTGACACTGAAGCTTTCTTT. This translates into CASSLGGSRDTEAFF.